Each of the 7 T cell receptor beta chains below was sequenced from the same sample in a study of blood T cell repertoires in COVID-19. Profiling relied on immunoSEQ multiplex PCR, and the TCRdb table lists in-frame clones only, not all of them. The table lists 230,000 or so clones, roughly 80% of them singletons, with around 20% in the top ten. Sequencing input: peripheral blood. The receptors here all came from a man aged 25-45 years with active or convalescent COVID-19.

The chain joins TRBV28 to TRBJ2-5, with TRBD1 matching 8 bases. With V trimmed by 2 bases and J by 5 bases, 7 bases remained unmatched. Germline CDR1 and CDR2: MDHEN and SYDVKM. This CDR3 has 15 amino acids. The DNA for the CDR3 is TGTGCCAGCAGTTTACTCAGGGGGCGCTGGGAGACCCAGTACTTC. Translating gives CASSLLRGRWETQYF.

The V and J genes are TRBV7-9 and TRBJ2-7; D is unresolved. This CDR3 comprises 12 residues. The germline CDR1 and CDR2 sequences are SEHNR and FQNEAQ (reference sequence). The ends were cut back, 0 bases at V and 2 bases at J, with 2 bases in the middle. CDR3 loop: CASSLATYEQYF. The CDR3 DNA sequence: TGTGCCAGCAGCTTAGCTACCTACGAGCAGTACTTC.

V usage is TRBV2 and J usage is TRBJ2-7; TRBD1 aligns across 7 bases. Germline lookup yields CDR1 SNHLY and CDR2 FYNNEI. V trimming: 7 bases; J trimming: 5 bases; junction bases outside the gene matches: 11. This CDR3 has 14 residues. The CDR3 nucleotides read TGTGCCAGCACCCAGGCACGGCAGGGGGACGAGCAGTACTTC. The encoded protein is CASTQARQGDEQYF.

This clone appeared a few times. CDR3 in amino acids: CSVEGSTGELFF. CDR3 coding DNA: TGCAGCGTTGAAGGGAGCACCGGGGAGCTGTTTTTT. The chain joins TRBV29-1 to TRBJ2-2; D remains ambiguous. V lost 1 base to trimming and J lost 4 bases, with 4 bases between them. Germline V lookup: CDR1 SQVTM, CDR2 ANQGSEA. The CDR3 is made up of 12 amino acids.

Points on this clone: Other DNA sequences in the sample encode the same CDR3. This sequence joins TRBV18 and TRBJ2-7; D not resolved. CDR1 is KGHSH and CDR2 is LQKENI in the germline V gene. CDR3 size: 12 residues. Trimming stripped 3 bases from V and 3 bases from J, with 6 bases between. CDR3 region: CASSPGLYEQYF. The CDR3 DNA sequence: TGTGCCAGCTCACCGGGCCTCTACGAGCAGTACTTC.

The genes are TRBV6-5 and TRBJ2-1, with TRBD2 identical over 9 bases. In germline, CDR1 is MNHEY, CDR2 SVGAGI. This CDR3 spans 13 amino acids. The CDR3 loop is CASLASGARVQFF. The CDR3 DNA is TGTGCTTCACTTGCTAGCGGGGCTCGGGTGCAGTTCTTC.

V usage is TRBV21-1 and J usage is TRBJ2-7; the table assigns TRBD2, which was not confirmed against the DNA. TRBV21-1 is tagged as a pseudogene. The CDR3 contains 18 residues. The CDR3 spells CASSNGRDSKEGPYEQYF. CDR3 bases: TGTGCCAGCAGCAATGGTAGGGACTCAAAGGAAGGGCCTTACGAGCAGTACTTC.